This T cell receptor beta chain was identified in a study of beta chain features in type 1 diabetes. Broader study findings: Moderately but significantly shorter TCRB CDR3s were found in Type 1 diabetes patients in all four CD4+ subsets. It was not settled here whether HLA type affects TCRB rearrangement. PCR, the amplification step, might favor shorter templates, equally in patients and controls. Patients' naive, central memory and regulatory TCRB repertoires appeared more alike than those of healthy donors.

Reverse transcription of all isolated RNA meant that expressed TCRB transcripts were sequenced. TCRdb's copy holds only in-frame clones and misses some; the assay was immunoSEQ multiplex PCR. The data contain a few hundred thousand clones, 8% to 10% of them singletons. V shed 4 bases and J shed 3 bases, with 9 bases lying between them. Germline CDR1 is MDHEN and CDR2 is SYDVKM. This CDR3 has 14 amino acids. This clone was counted between two and nine times. The antigen remains undetermined. The sample taken for sequencing was central memory CD4+ T cells from blood. The V call is TRBV28, the J call TRBJ2-2; D perhaps matches TRBD2 (5 bases). This receptor was taken from a young man with type 1 diabetes. The chain's CDR3 is CASSSQRYTGELFF. CDR3 DNA: TGTGCCAGCAGTTCTCAGCGGTACACCGGGGAGCTGTTTTTT. The variable domain in full, completed from reference TRBV28 and TRBJ2-2, reads DVKVTQSSRYLVKRTGEKVFLECVQDMDHENMFWYRQDPGLGLRLIYFSYDVKMKEKGDIPEGYSVSREKKERFSLILESASTNQTSMYLCASSSQRYTGELFFGEGSRLTVL.